This T cell receptor beta chain was found in a study of shared clonotypes between healthy human individuals. Generated by immunoSEQ multiplex PCR, the TCRdb table keeps only in-frame clones and is missing some. The profile shows fewer than 1 million clones, 95% to 97% of them singletons. Germline values: CDR1 LGHNT, CDR2 FRNRAP. V was cut by 5 bases and J by 9 bases, with 8 bases left in between. The CDR3 sequence is 11 residues long. Selected positively for CCR7 and CD45RO-negative, naive CD8 cells excluded terminally differentiated effector memory CD45RA+ cells. All the donors were Caucasian adults who lived in Nashville, Tennessee.

J is TRBJ2-1 and V is TRBV12-5; no definite D call. The specimen sequenced was naive CD8+ T cells sorted from blood. This clonotype was obtained from a young man in good health. The CDR3 is CASGTFTEQFF. DNA of the CDR3: TGTGCTAGTGGTACTTTCACTGAGCAGTTCTTC.